This T cell receptor (beta chain) was documented in a study of cytomegalovirus exposure and HLA in healthy donors. Across the whole study: As an earlier analysis found, roughly 180 million T cells yielded about 120 million unique TCR beta sequences.

Trimming took 1 base from V and 3 from J, leaving 9 bases between them. The CDR3 spans 14 residues. Per germline, CDR1 SGHNT and CDR2 YENEEA. It was healthy bone marrow donors who served as donors. Findings and caveats of the study: Confirmation was obtained in vitro that three CMV-associated chains are specific for CMV antigens.

Comment on this clone: Its antigen is currently unknown.

PCR involved 60 Vbeta and 13 Jbeta primers. The repertoire was sequenced with immunoSEQ multiplex PCR; TCRdb's copy has only in-frame clones and lacks some. The sample consists of about 130,000 clones, 76% of them appearing once. Sequences were obtained from PBMCs. The chain recombines TRBV11-3 with TRBJ1-1; D gene unclear. This receptor was identified in a man aged 45-60 years in good health and CMV-seronegative. The chain's CDR3 is CASSLVHGDTEAFF. The DNA for the CDR3 is TGTGCCAGCAGCTTAGTACATGGAGACACTGAAGCTTTCTTT. The entire variable domain, with the rest obtained from reference TRBV11-3 and TRBJ1-1, is as follows: EAGVVQSPRYKIIEKKQPVAFWCNPISGHNTLYWYLQNLGQGPELLIRYENEEAVDDSQLPKDRFSAERLKGVDSTLKIQPAELGDSAVYLCASSLVHGDTEAFFGQGTRLTVV.